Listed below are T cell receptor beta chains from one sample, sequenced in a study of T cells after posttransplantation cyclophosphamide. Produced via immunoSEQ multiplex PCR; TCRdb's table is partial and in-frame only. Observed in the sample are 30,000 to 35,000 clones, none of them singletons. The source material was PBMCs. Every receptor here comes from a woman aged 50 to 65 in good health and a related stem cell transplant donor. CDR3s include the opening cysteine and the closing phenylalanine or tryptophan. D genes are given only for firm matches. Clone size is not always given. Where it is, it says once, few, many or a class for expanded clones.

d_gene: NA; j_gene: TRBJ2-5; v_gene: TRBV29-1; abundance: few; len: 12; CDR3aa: CSVHTGQETQYF; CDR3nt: TGCAGCGTTCATACGGGTCAAGAGACCCAGTACTTC
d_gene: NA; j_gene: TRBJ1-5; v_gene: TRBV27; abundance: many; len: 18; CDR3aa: CASSPRTARRDSNQPQHF; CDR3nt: TGTGCCAGCAGCCCAAGGACAGCCCGCCGGGATAGCAATCAGCCCCAGCATTTT
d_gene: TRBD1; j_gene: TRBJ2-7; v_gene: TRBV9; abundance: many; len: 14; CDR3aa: CASSAGTGVREQYF; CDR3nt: TGTGCCAGCAGCGCCGGGACAGGGGTCCGGGAGCAGTACTTC
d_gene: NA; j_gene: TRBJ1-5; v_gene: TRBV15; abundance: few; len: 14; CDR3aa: CATSRDRGYQPQHF; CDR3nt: TGTGCCACCAGCAGAGATCGAGGTTATCAGCCCCAGCATTTT
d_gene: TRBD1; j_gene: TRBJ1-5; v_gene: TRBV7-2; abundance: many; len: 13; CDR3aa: CASSFDRAQPQHF; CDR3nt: TGTGCCAGCAGCTTTGACAGGGCCCAGCCCCAGCATTTT
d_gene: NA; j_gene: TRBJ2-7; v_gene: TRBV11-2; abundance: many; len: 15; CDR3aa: CASSTYRGGAYEQYF; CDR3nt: TGTGCCAGCAGCACGTACAGGGGGGGGGCCTACGAGCAGTACTTC
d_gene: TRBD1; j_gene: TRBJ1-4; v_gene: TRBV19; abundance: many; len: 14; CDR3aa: CASRWQGAGEKLFF; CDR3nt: TGTGCCAGTAGGTGGCAGGGGGCCGGTGAAAAACTGTTTTTT
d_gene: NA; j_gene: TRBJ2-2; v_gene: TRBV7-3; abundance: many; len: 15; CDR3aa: CASSRVGPNTGELFF; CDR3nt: TGTGCCAGCAGCCGGGTAGGCCCGAACACCGGGGAGCTGTTTTTT
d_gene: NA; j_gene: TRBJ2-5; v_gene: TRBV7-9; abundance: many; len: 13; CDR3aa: CASSFDTRETQYF; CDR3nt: TGTGCCAGCAGCTTTGACACGAGAGAGACCCAGTACTTC
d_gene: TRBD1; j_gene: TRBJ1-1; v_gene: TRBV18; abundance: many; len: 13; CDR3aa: CASSTTGGTEAFF; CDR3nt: TGTGCCAGCTCAACAACAGGGGGCACTGAAGCTTTCTTT
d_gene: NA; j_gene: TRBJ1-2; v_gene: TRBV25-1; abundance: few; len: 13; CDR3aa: CASRPGQSYGYTF; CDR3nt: TGTGCCAGCAGACCCGGACAGTCCTATGGCTACACCTTC
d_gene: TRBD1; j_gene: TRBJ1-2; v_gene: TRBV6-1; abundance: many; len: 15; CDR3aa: CASREGTGDNYGYTF; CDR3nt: TGTGCCAGCAGAGAGGGGACAGGGGATAACTATGGCTACACCTTC
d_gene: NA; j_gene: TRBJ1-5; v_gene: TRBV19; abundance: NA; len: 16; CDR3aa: CASSRGTWGSNQPQHF; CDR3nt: TGTGCCAGTAGTAGAGGTACCTGGGGCAGCAATCAGCCCCAGCATTTT
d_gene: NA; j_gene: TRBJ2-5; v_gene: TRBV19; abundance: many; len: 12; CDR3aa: CASSEGKETQYF; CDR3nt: TGTGCCAGTAGTGAGGGGAAAGAGACCCAGTACTTC
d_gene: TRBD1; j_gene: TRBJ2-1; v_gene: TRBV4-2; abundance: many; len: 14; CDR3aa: CASSSGQRINEQFF; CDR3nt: TGTGCCAGCAGCTCGGGACAGAGGATCAATGAGCAGTTCTTC
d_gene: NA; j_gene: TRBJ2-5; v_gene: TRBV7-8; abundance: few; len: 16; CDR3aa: CASSPGRGGFRETQYF; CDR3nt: TGTGCCAGCAGCCCTGGCAGGGGCGGGTTCAGAGAGACCCAGTACTTC
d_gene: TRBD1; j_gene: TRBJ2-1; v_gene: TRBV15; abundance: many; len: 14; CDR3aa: CATSSDRDYNEQFF; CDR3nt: TGTGCCACCAGCAGCGACAGGGATTACAATGAGCAGTTCTTC
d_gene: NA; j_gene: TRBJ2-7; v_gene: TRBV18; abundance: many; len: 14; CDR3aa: CASSPVEGVVEQYF; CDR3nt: TGTGCCAGCTCACCAGTTGAGGGGGTAGTAGAGCAGTACTTC
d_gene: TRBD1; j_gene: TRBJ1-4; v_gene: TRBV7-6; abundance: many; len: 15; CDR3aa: CASSTQGQGDEKLFF; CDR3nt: TGTGCCAGCAGCACCCAGGGACAGGGGGATGAAAAACTGTTTTTT
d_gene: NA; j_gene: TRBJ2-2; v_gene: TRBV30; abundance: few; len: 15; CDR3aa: CAITHPGQYTGELFF; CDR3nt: TGTGCCATAACCCACCCAGGACAGTATACCGGGGAGCTGTTTTTT
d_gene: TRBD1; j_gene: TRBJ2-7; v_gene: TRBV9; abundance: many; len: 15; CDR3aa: CASSAPGTGESEQYF; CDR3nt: TGTGCCAGCAGCGCTCCAGGGACAGGGGAGAGCGAGCAGTACTTC
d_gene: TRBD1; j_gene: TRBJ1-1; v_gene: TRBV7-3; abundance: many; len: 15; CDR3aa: CASSLTPGGNTEAFF; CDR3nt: TGTGCCAGCAGCTTAACACCAGGGGGGAACACTGAAGCTTTCTTT
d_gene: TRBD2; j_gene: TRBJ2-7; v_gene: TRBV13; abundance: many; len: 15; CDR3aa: CASSPAPGLNYEQYF; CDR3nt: TGTGCCAGCAGCCCGGCCCCGGGACTAAATTACGAGCAGTACTTC
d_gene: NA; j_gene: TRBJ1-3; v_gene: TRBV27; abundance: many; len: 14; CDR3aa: CASRGVAPGNTIYF; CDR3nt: TGTGCCAGCAGAGGGGTTGCGCCTGGAAACACCATATATTTT
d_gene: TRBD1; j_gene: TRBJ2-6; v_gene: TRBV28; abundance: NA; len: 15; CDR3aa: CASSLDRAGANVLTF; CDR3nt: TGTGCCAGCAGCCTTGACAGGGCCGGGGCCAACGTCCTGACTTTC
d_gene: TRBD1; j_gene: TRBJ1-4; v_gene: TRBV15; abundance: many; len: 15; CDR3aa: CATSPPTGRNEKLFF; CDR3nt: TGTGCCACCAGCCCTCCGACAGGGAGGAATGAAAAACTGTTTTTT
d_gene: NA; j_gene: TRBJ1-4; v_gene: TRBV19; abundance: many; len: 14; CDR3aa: CASMTASTNEKLFF; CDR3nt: TGTGCCAGTATGACAGCCTCAACTAATGAAAAACTGTTTTTT
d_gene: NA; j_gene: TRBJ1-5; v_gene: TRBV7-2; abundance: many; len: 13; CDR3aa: CASSQHLDQPQHF; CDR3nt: TGTGCCAGCAGCCAACACCTGGATCAGCCCCAGCATTTT
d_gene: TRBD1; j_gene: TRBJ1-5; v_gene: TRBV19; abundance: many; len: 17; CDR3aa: CASSIRGDRPYNQPQHF; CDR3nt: TGTGCCAGTAGTATACGGGGGGACAGGCCCTACAATCAGCCCCAGCATTTT
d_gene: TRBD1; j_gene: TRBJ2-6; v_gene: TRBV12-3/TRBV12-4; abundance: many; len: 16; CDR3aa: CASTLDRGSGANVLTF; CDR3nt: TGTGCCAGCACCTTGGACAGGGGCTCTGGGGCCAACGTCCTGACTTTC
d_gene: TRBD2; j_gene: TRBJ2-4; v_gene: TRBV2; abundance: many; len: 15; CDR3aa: CASSPGAGVTNIQYF; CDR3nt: TGTGCCAGCAGCCCTGGAGCGGGAGTTACAAACATTCAGTACTTC
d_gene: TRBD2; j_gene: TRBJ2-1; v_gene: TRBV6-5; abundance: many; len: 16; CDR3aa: CASSSPQTSGSFEQFF; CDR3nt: TGTGCCAGCAGTTCCCCCCAGACTAGCGGGAGTTTTGAGCAGTTCTTC
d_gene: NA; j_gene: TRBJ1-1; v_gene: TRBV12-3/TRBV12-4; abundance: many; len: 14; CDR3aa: CASSLGGTPSEAFF; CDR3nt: TGTGCCAGCAGTTTGGGGGGTACCCCCTCTGAAGCTTTCTTT
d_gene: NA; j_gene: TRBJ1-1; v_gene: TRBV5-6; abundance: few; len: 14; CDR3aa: CASSRWVSSTEAFF; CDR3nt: TGTGCCAGCAGCCGGTGGGTCTCTAGTACTGAAGCTTTCTTT
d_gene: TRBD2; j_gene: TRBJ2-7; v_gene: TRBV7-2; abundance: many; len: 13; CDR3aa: CASSLRSGAEQYF; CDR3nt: TGTGCCAGCAGCTTAAGGAGCGGGGCTGAGCAGTACTTC
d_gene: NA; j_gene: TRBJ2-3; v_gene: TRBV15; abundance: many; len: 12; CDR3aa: CATSKRTDTQYF; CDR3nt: TGTGCCACCAGCAAGCGCACAGATACGCAGTATTTT
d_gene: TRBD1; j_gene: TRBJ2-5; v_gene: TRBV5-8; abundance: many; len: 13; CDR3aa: CASSLDRDETQYF; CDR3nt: TGTGCCAGCAGCCTGGACAGGGATGAGACCCAGTACTTC
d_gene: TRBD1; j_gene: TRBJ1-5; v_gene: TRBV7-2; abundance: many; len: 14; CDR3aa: CASSQGAGDEPQHF; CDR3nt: TGTGCCAGCAGCCAGGGGGCAGGGGACGAGCCCCAGCATTTT
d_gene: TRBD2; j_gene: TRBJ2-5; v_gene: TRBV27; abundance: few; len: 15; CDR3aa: CASSASGLAYETQYF; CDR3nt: TGTGCCAGCAGTGCCTCGGGACTAGCTTATGAGACCCAGTACTTC
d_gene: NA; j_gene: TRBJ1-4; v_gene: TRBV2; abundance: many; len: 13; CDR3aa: CASRGPNNEKLFF; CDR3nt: TGTGCCAGCAGGGGGCCCAATAATGAAAAACTGTTTTTT
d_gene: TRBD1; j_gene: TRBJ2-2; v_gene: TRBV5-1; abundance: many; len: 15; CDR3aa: CASSYRGVNTGELFF; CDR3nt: TGCGCCAGCAGCTACAGGGGCGTGAACACCGGGGAGCTGTTTTTT
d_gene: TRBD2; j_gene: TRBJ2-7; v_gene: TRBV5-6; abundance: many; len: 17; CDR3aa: CASSQGLAGRIGYEQYF; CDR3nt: TGTGCCAGCAGCCAGGGACTAGCGGGAAGAATAGGCTACGAGCAGTACTTC
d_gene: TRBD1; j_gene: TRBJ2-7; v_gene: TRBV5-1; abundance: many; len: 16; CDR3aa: CASSLPQGRLSYEQYF; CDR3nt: TGCGCCAGCAGCTTACCACAGGGGCGACTATCCTACGAGCAGTACTTC
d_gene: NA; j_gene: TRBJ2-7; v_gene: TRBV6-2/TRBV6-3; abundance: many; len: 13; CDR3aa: CASAPTGFYEQYF; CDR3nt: TGTGCCAGCGCTCCGACAGGCTTCTACGAGCAGTACTTC
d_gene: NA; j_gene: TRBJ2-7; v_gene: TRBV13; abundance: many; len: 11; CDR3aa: CASSGSGEEYF; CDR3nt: TGTGCCAGCAGCGGAAGCGGAGAGGAGTACTTC
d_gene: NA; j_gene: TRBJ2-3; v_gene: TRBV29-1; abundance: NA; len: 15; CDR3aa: CSVEDWSGSTDTQYF; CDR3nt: TGCAGCGTTGAAGATTGGAGCGGGAGCACAGATACGCAGTATTTT
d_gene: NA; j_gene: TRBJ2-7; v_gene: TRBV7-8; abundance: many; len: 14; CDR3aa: CASSLVGIGYEQYF; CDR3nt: TGTGCCAGCAGCTTAGTGGGCATTGGGTACGAGCAGTACTTC
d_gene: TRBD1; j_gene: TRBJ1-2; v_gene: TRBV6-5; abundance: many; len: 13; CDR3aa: CASSTGTGYGYTF; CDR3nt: TGTGCCAGCAGTACCGGGACAGGCTATGGCTACACCTTC
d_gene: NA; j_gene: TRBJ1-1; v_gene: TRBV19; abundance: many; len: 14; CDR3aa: CASSIPGREVEAFF; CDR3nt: TGTGCCAGTAGTATACCAGGAAGAGAGGTCGAAGCTTTCTTT
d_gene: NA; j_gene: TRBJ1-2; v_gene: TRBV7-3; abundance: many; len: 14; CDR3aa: CASTSPGRTYGYTF; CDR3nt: TGTGCCAGCACCTCTCCGGGGAGAACCTATGGCTACACCTTC
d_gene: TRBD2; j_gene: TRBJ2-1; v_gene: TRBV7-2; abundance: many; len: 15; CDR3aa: CASSLGLAGGNEQFF; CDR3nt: TGTGCCAGCAGCTTAGGACTAGCGGGAGGAAATGAGCAGTTCTTC
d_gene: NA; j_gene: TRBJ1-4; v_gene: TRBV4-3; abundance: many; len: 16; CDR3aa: CASSQAYGASGEKLFF; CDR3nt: TGCGCCAGCAGCCAAGCATATGGGGCCTCGGGTGAAAAACTGTTTTTT